This entry describes one TCR beta chain. This specimen belongs to a study of T cell responses to AZD1222 COVID-19 vaccine. Only in-frame clones appear in the TCRdb table, and some are missing; sequencing was by immunoSEQ multiplex PCR. The sample has more than 150,000 clones, approximately 94% seen once. Trimming cost V 4 bases and J 10 bases; bases outside gene matches: 10. This CDR3 has 13 amino acids. From germline, CDR1 is SGHRS and CDR2 YFSETQ. The sequence came from an adult who received the AZD1222 COVID-19 vaccine. The source material was peripheral blood, sampled 28 days after the second AZD1222 dose. The rearrangement links TRBV5-1 to TRBJ1-2; 7 bases align to TRBD1. The CDR3 bases are TGCGCCAGCAGCCTAGGACAGGCCAGTGACTACACCTTC. It specifies CASSLGQASDYTF.